These 9 T cell receptor beta chains were all obtained from the same sample, sequenced in a study of blood T cells in healthy people across ages. Through a sample-barcoded 5' primer and a J-beta primer mix, a second PCR was run for about 7 to 12 cycles. From the 5' RACE reads, TCRdb called clonotypes with MiXCR, one entry per CDR3 protein. The repertoire holds around 750,000 distinct CDR3 sequences, with about 55% as singletons. The specimen sequenced was blood. These receptors all come from a man aged 80 or over in good health.

The DNA of the CDR3 is TGTGCCAGCAGCTTAGCTCCGACAGGGGGGCGCTACACCTTC. Encoded protein: CASSLAPTGGRYTF. This chain uses TRBV7-8 with TRBJ1-2, with 9 nucleotides matching TRBD1. The length of the CDR3 is 14 residues. The germline V gene has CDR1 SGHVS and CDR2 FQNEAQ. V shed 0 bases and J 9 bases; nucleotides not matched to a gene: 5.

The V and J genes are TRBV5-6 and TRBJ2-1; TRBD2 matches at 8 bases. Germline CDR1 and CDR2: SGHDT and YYEEEE. The CDR3 has 16 residues. Trimming at V came to 2 bases and at J to 8 bases, leaving 12 bases not matched to a gene. CDR3 amino acids: CASSFQREWVRYEQFF. Here the CDR3 DNA reads TGTGCCAGCAGCTTTCAGCGGGAGTGGGTAAGGTATGAGCAGTTCTTC.

This clonotype was counted a single time. V and J are TRBV20-1 and TRBJ1-1; 10 bases fit TRBD1. J lost 5 bases, V lost 2 bases, and 11 bases had no gene match. The germline CDR1 and CDR2 sequences are DFQATT and SNEGSKA (reference sequence). There are 16 residues in the CDR3. DNA of the CDR3: TGCAGTGCTAGAACGACAGGGGGCGCCGGAAAAACTGAAGCTTTCTTT. Protein: CSARTTGGAGKTEAFF.

The chain couples TRBV7-9 to TRBJ1-4; D is unresolved. The CDR3 runs 16 residues. V was clipped by 3 bases and J by 0 bases, with 11 bases between them. Germline V gene lookup returns CDR1 SEHNR and CDR2 FQNEAQ (reference sequence). CDR3 DNA: TGTGCCAGCAGCTTCTACGGCGGAGCAACTAATGAAAAACTGTTTTTT. Protein product: CASSFYGGATNEKLFF. The full variable domain, its missing parts supplied by reference TRBV7-9 and TRBJ1-4, is DTGVSQNPRHKITKRGQNVTFRCDPISEHNRLYWYRQTLGQGPEFLTYFQNEAQLEKSRLLSDRFSAERPKGSFSTLEIQRTEQGDSAMYLCASSFYGGATNEKLFFGSGTQLSVL.

The chain joins TRBV9 to TRBJ2-3; 10 bases map to TRBD1. The germline CDR1 and CDR2 sequences are SGDLS and YYNGEE. Trimming took 2 bases from V and 5 from J; bases not matched to a gene: 2. The CDR3 is made up of 14 amino acids. The CDR3 spells CASSVDRGGDTQYF. The DNA of the CDR3 is TGTGCCAGCAGCGTGGACAGGGGGGGAGATACGCAGTATTTT. The full variable domain, in which reference TRBV9 and TRBJ2-3 provide the parts outside the CDR3, is DSGVTQTPKHLITATGQRVTLRCSPRSGDLSVYWYQQSLDQGLQFLIQYYNGEERAKGNILERFSAQQFPDLHSELNLSSLELGDSALYFCASSVDRGGDTQYFGPGTRLTVL.

The chain employs TRBV4-2 and TRBJ1-1; 7 positions agree with TRBD1. The CDR3 extends over 14 amino acids. Germline V gene sequence: CDR1 LGHNA, CDR2 YNFKEQ. The trim removed 3 bases at V and 0 bases at J, leaving 1 base unmatched. CDR3 in amino acids: CASSHGQVNTEAFF. The CDR3, as DNA: TGTGCCAGCAGCCACGGACAGGTGAACACTGAAGCTTTCTTT.

The genes are TRBV5-1 and TRBJ1-5, with D unresolved. V was clipped by 0 bases and J by 1 base, with 11 bases between them. The CDR3 runs 16 residues. Germline V gene sequence: CDR1 SGHRS, CDR2 YFSETQ. The CDR3 reads CASSLGEGMSNQPQHF. In DNA, the CDR3 is TGCGCCAGCAGCTTGGGGGAAGGAATGAGCAATCAGCCCCAGCATTTT.

This chain links TRBV6-5 with TRBJ1-2; no clear D. Germline assignment: CDR1 MNHEY and CDR2 SVGAGI. V lost 8 bases, J lost 4 bases, and 8 bases lay in between. The CDR3 covers 11 residues. In DNA form, the CDR3 reads TGTGCCAGCCGAATTGGCTATGGCTACACCTTC. As protein: CASRIGYGYTF.

The chain combines TRBV5-6 with TRBJ2-7, with D maybe TRBD1 (5 bases). The CDR3 spans 13 residues. The germline V gene has CDR1 SGHDT and CDR2 YYEEEE. V lost 2 bases to trimming and J lost 3 bases, with 9 bases between them. DNA for the CDR3: TGTGCCAGCAGCTTCCAGGGTCGCTACGAGCAGTACTTC. Its translation: CASSFQGRYEQYF. The whole variable domain, remainder taken from reference TRBV5-6 and TRBJ2-7, is DAGVTQSPTHLIKTRGQQVTLRCSPKSGHDTVSWYQQALGQGPQFIFQYYEEEERQRGNFPDRFSGHQFPNYSSELNVNALLLGDSALYLCASSFQGRYEQYFGPGTRLTVT.